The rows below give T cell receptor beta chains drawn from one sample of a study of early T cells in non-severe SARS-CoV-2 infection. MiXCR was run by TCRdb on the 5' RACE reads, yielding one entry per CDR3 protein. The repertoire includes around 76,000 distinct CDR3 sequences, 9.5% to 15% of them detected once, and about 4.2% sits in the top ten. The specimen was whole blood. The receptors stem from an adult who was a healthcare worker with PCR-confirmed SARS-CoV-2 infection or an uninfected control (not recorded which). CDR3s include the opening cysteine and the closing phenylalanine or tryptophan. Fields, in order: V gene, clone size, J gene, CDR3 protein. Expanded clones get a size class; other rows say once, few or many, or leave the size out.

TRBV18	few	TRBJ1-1	CASSQGVDTEAFF
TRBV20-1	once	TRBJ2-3	CSAPLGFTDTQYF
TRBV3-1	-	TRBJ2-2	CASSSLATGELFF
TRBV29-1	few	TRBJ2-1	CSAAGVGGRVHNEQFF
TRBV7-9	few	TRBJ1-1	CASGQNTEAFF
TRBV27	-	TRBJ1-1	CASSLGTAVTEAFF
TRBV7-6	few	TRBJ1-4	CASSSRTGPEKLFF
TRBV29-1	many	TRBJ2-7	CSVSGTSGTYEQYF
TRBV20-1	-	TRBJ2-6	CSARARGANVLTF
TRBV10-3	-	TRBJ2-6	CAISESQGPGANVLTF
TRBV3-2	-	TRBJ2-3	CASSQDPGLAGGADTQYF
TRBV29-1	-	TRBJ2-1	CSVDPGLEQFF
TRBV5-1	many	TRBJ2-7	CASSDQQLLEQYF
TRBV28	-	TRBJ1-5	CAILGTNNRNQPQHF
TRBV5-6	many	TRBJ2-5	CASSFAGTGTQYF
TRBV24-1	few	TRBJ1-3	CATSDSRGTGNTIYF
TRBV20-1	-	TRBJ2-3	CSGGDSATSTDTQYF
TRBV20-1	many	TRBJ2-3	CSARVREREGPSDTQYF
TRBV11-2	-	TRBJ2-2	CRGAGSCFF
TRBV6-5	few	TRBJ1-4	CASSFDRRNEKLFF
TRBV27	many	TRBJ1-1	CASSSALTGGTEAFF
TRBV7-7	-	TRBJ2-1	CASSLARGGVSYNEQFF
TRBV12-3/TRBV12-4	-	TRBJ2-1	CASSSPVMGGSYNEQFF
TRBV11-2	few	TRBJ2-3	CASSFPGPYTDTQYF
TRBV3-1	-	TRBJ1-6	CASSWTGGDSPLHF
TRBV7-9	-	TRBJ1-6	CASSAGTGRSPLHF
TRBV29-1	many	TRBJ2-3	CSAPGQSTDTQYF
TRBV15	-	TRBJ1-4	CATSRFFGVDDEKLFF
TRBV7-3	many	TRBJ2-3	CASSLTSGGSRSTDTQYF
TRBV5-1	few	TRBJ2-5	CASSWGLAGDGETQYF
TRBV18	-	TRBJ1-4	CASSLEHARTNEKLFF
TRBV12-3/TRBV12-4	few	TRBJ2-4	CASSLPQRERTKNIQYF
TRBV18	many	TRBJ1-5	CASSWDINQPQHF
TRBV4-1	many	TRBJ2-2	CASSQERGGRELFF
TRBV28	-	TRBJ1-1	CASSLARVNTEAFF
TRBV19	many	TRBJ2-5	CASRPGWSPETQYF
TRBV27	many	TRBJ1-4	CASQGEKLFF
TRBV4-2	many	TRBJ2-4	CASSQKAANIQYF
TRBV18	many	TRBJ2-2	CASSLTSGSTGELFF
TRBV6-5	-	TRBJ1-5	CASSLGGHSNQPQHF